This TCR beta chain originates from a study of blood T cell repertoires in COVID-19. Clones were sequenced by immunoSEQ multiplex PCR, and TCRdb holds only the in-frame ones, with some missing. The sample carries roughly 190,000 clones, roughly 83% recorded once. Resolution of symptoms, clearance, or two negative PCRs was present in recovered Cohort 3 donors. This receptor was taken from a woman younger than 45 who had recovered from COVID-19. The sample taken for sequencing was PBMCs or T cells enriched from blood (not recorded which).

CDR3 in amino acids: CASSLGESTPRSYEQYF. Here the CDR3 DNA reads TGTGCCAGCAGCCTCGGGGAGAGTACCCCTCGCTCCTACGAGCAGTACTTC. V usage is TRBV28 and J usage is TRBJ2-7; D is possibly TRBD2 (5 bases). This CDR3 region has 17 residues. The V gene's germline CDR1 is MDHEN and CDR2 SYDVKM. Trimming took off 6 bases at V and 0 bases at J, with 21 bases between the two ends. Variable domain in full (rest from reference TRBV28 and TRBJ2-7): DVKVTQSSRYLVKRTGEKVFLECVQDMDHENMFWYRQDPGLGLRLIYFSYDVKMKEKGDIPEGYSVSREKKERFSLILESASTNQTSMYLCASSLGESTPRSYEQYFGPGTRLTVT.